This T cell receptor beta chain is drawn from a study of T cells in tuberculosis. Overall study findings and caveats: Samples were chosen by availability of cryopreserved specimens.

Of note for this clone: Antigen: not known.

Method: immunoSEQ multiplex PCR; TCRdb's copy keeps in-frame clones and lacks some. The data contain 30,000 or so clones, 95% to 96% of them singletons. Germline V CDR1 and CDR2: SGHAT, FQNNGV. V shed 0 bases and J 7 bases; nucleotides not matched to a gene: 11. CDR3 length: 18 amino acids. The chain combines TRBV11-2 with TRBJ2-7; 14 bases map to TRBD2. The source is a donor between 10 and 35 years old with latent tuberculosis or without tuberculosis infection. The sequenced sample was PBMCs. The CDR3 nucleotides read TGTGCCAGCAGCTTAGATCCCCCAGGGGGACTAGCGGGAGATGAGCAGTACTTC. Amino acids: CASSLDPPGGLAGDEQYF. Looking up the rest from reference TRBV11-2 and TRBJ2-7 gives the full variable domain: EAGVAQSPRYKIIEKRQSVAFWCNPISGHATLYWYQQILGQGPKLLIQFQNNGVVDDSQLPKDRFSAERLKGVDSTLKIQPAKLEDSAVYLCASSLDPPGGLAGDEQYFGPGTRLTVT.